The sequence of this T cell receptor (beta chain) was determined in a study of identical twins. Template switching (which added a universal primer site) was used, and cDNA carried unique molecular identifiers. TCRdb passed the 5' RACE reads through MiXCR, listing each CDR3 protein once. The sample includes approximately 690,000 distinct CDR3 sequences, approximately 6.1% of them seen just once. This clonotype came up a few times. Its antigen is not identified. The CDR3 consists of 13 residues. Germline V gene lookup returns CDR1 SGHDT and CDR2 YYEEEE. V lost 2 bases and J lost 5; bases outside the gene matches: 3. Notes on the study in general: Within monozygotic twins, out-of-frame TCR alpha sharing was underestimated by the models. The study found excess low generation probability among twin-shared out-of-frame alpha sequences. It was cross-sectional statistical analysis, not following the same donors, that the conclusions relied on.

V gene TRBV5-6 combines with J gene TRBJ1-1; TRBD1 matches at 7 bases. The sequencing sample was made of naive T cells sorted from blood. This TCR came from a man between 18 and 35 years old in good health. The DNA for the CDR3 is TGTGCCAGCAGCTTCGGACAGGTGACTGAAGCTTTCTTT. This gives the protein CASSFGQVTEAFF.